The 2 T cell receptor beta chains reported below all come from one sample, sequenced in a study of beta chain features in type 1 diabetes. The investigators reverse transcribed all of the isolated RNA, so they sequenced expressed TCRB transcripts. Data came from immunoSEQ multiplex PCR; TCRdb stores just in-frame clones and leaves some out. The repertoire holds a few hundred thousand clones, with less than 20% as singletons. The specimen was naive CD4+ T cells from blood. The receptors originated from a woman aged 18-30 years in good health.

This clone appeared a few times. V gene TRBV2 combines with J gene TRBJ2-1; 11 nucleotides line up with TRBD2. This CDR3 contains 15 residues. Unmatched junction bases numbered 7, after V lost 4 bases and J lost 8 bases. Per germline, CDR1 SNHLY and CDR2 FYNNEI. The CDR3 sequence: CASSGTSGSAHEQFF. CDR3 sequence (DNA): TGTGCCAGCAGTGGAACTAGCGGGAGTGCCCATGAGCAGTTCTTC.

This clone was seen more than once but under ten times. The chain couples TRBV5-4 to TRBJ2-3; 10 bases align to TRBD2. Germline trimming cut 1 base from V and 6 bases from J; bases unmatched to any gene: 2. Germline V gene data show CDR1 as SGHNT and CDR2 as YYREEE (reference sequence). This CDR3 comprises 14 residues. The DNA for the CDR3 is TGTGCCAGCAGCTTGCAGACTAGCGGGGATACGCAGTATTTT. As protein: CASSLQTSGDTQYF. Based on the CDR3 plus reference TRBV5-4 and TRBJ2-3, the full variable domain is ETGVTQSPTHLIKTRGQQVTLRCSSQSGHNTVSWYQQALGQGPQFIFQYYREEENGRGNFPPRFSGLQFPNYSSELNVNALELDDSALYLCASSLQTSGDTQYFGPGTRLTVL.